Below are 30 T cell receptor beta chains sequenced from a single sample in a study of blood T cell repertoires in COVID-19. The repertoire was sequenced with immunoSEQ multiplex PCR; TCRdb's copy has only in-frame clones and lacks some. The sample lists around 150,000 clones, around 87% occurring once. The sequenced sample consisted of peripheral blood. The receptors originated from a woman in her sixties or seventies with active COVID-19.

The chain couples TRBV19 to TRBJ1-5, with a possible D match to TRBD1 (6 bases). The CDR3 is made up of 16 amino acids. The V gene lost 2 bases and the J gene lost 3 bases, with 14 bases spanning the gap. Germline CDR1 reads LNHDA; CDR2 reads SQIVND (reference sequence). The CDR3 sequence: CASSIQGGVANQPQHF. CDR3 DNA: TGTGCCAGTAGTATACAAGGGGGGGTGGCCAATCAGCCCCAGCATTTT.

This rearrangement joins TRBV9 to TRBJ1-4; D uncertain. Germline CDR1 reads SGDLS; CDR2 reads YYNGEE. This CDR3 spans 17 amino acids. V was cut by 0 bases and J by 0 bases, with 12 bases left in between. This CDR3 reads CASSVDPPGSTNEKLFF. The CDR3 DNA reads TGTGCCAGCAGCGTAGATCCCCCGGGATCAACTAATGAAAAACTGTTTTTT.

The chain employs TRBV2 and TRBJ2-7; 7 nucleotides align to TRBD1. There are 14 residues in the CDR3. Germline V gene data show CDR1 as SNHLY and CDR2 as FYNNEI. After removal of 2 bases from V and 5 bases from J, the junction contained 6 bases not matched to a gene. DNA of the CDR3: TGTGCCAGCAGTGAAACATGGACAGGAGACGAGCAGTACTTC. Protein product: CASSETWTGDEQYF. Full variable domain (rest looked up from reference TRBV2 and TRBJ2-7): EPEVTQTPSHQVTQMGQEVILRCVPISNHLYFYWYRQILGQKVEFLVSFYNNEISEKSEIFDDQFSVERPDGSNFTLKIRSTKLEDSAMYFCASSETWTGDEQYFGPGTRLTVT.

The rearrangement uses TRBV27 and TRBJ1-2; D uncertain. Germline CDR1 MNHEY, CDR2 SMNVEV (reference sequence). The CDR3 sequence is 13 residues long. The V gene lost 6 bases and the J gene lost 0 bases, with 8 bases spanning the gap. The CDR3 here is CASSLASNYGYTF. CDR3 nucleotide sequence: TGTGCCAGCAGCCTAGCGTCTAACTATGGCTACACCTTC.

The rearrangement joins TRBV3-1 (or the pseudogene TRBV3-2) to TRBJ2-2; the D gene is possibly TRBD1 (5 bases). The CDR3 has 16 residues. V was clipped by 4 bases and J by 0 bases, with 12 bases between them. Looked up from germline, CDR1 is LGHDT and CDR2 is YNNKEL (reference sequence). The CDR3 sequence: CASSPPLGPNTGELFF. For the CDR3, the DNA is TGTGCCAGCAGCCCACCCCTGGGGCCGAACACCGGGGAGCTGTTTTTT.

For the CDR3, the DNA is TGTGCCAGTAGTATATTAGGAGCGGGAAGGCAGTACTTC. This sequence encodes CASSILGAGRQYF. The genes are TRBV19 and TRBJ2-7; 7 bases match TRBD2. Losses at the gene ends were 2 bases for V and 9 bases for J; bases not matched to a gene: 7. The length of the CDR3 is 13 residues. Germline CDR1 LNHDA, CDR2 SQIVND (reference sequence).

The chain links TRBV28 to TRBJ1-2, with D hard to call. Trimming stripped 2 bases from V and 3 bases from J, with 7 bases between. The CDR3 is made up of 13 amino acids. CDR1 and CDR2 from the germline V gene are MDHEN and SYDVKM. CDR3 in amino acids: CASSLLNHYGYTF. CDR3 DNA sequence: TGTGCCAGCAGTTTACTAAACCACTATGGCTACACCTTC.

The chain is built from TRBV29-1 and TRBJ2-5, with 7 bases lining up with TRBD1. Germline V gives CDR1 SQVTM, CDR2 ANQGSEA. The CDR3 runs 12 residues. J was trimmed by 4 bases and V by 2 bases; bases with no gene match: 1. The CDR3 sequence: CSVERQGETQYF. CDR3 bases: TGCAGCGTTGAACGACAGGGAGAGACCCAGTACTTC.

CDR3 bases: TGTGCCAGCAGCTTAGGGGCCGGGACTAGGGTAGATACGCAGTATTTT. It translates to CASSLGAGTRVDTQYF. V is TRBV7-2 and J is TRBJ2-3; 8 bases map to TRBD2. The CDR3 has 16 amino acids. V lost 1 base, J lost 5 bases, and 8 bases stayed unmatched. Looked up from germline, CDR1 is SGHTA and CDR2 is FQGNSA.

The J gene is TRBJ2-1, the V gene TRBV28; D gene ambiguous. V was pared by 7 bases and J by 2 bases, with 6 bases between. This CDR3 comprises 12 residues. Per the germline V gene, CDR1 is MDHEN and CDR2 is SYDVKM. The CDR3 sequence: CASTVTYNEQFF. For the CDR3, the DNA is TGTGCCAGCACCGTTACCTACAATGAGCAGTTCTTC.

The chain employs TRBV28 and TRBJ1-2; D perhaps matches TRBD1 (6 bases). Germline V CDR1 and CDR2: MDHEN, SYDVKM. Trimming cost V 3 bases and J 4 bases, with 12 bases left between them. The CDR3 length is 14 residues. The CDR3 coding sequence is TGTGCCAGCAGTTTGGGGGGGCGGATCTATGGCTACACCTTC. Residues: CASSLGGRIYGYTF.

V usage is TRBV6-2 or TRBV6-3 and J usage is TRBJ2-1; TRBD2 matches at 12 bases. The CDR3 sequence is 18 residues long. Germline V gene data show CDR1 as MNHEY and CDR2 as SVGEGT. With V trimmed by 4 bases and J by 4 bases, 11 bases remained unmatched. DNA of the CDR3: TGTGCCAGCAGTTCCACTCCGGGACTAGCGGGCCGATACAATGAGCAGTTCTTC. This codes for CASSSTPGLAGRYNEQFF.

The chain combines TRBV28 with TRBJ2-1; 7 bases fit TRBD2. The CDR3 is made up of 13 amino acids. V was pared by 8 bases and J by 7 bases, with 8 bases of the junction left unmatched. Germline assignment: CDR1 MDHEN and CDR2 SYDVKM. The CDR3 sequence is CASGSGNRNEQFF. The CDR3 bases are TGTGCCAGCGGGAGCGGGAATCGTAATGAGCAGTTCTTC.

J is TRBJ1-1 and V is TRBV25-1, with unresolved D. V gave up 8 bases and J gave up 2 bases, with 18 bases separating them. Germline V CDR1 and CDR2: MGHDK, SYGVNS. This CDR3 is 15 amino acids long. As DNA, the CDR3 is TGTGCCAGCCCCCTCGGTCCGAACCTTAACACTGAAGCTTTCTTT. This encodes CASPLGPNLNTEAFF.

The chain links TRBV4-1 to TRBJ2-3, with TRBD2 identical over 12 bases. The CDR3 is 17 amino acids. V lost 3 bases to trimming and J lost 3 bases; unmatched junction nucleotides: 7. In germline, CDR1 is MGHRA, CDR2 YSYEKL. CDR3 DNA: TGCGCCAGCAGCCAGCCTCTACTAGCGGGAGGAACAGATACGCAGTATTTT. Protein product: CASSQPLLAGGTDTQYF.

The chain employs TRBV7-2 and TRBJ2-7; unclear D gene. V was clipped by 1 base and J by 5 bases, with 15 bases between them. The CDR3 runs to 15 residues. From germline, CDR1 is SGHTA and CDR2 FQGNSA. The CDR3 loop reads CASSLGSGGFNEQYF. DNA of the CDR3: TGTGCCAGCAGCTTAGGGTCCGGCGGATTCAACGAGCAGTACTTC.

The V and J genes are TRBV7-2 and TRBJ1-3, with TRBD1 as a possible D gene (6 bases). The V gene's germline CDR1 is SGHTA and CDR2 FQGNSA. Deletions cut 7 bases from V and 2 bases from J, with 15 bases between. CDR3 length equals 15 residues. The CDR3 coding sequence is TGTGCCAGCACACTCACCGGACAGCCTGGAAACACCATATATTTT. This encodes CASTLTGQPGNTIYF. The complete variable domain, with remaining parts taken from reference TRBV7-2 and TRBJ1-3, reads GAGVSQSPSNKVTEKGKDVELRCDPISGHTALYWYRQSLGQGLEFLIYFQGNSAPDKSGLPSDRFSAERTGGSVSTLTIQRTQQEDSAVYLCASTLTGQPGNTIYFGEGSWLTVV.

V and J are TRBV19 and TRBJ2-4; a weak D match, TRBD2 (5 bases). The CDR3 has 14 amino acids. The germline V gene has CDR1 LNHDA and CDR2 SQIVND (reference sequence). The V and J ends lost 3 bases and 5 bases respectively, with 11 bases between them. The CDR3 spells CASSIAKRENIQYF. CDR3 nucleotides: TGTGCCAGTAGTATCGCCAAGAGGGAAAACATTCAGTACTTC. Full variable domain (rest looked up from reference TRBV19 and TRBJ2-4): DGGITQSPKYLFRKEGQNVTLSCEQNLNHDAMYWYRQDPGQGLRLIYYSQIVNDFQKGDIAEGYSVSREKKESFPLTVTSAQKNPTAFYLCASSIAKRENIQYFGAGTRLSVL.

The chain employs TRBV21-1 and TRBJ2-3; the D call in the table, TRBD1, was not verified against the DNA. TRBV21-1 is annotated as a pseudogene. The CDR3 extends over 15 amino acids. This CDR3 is CASTRDRPLADTQYF. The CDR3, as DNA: TGTGCCAGCACCCGGGACAGGCCCCTAGCGGATACGCAGTATTTT.

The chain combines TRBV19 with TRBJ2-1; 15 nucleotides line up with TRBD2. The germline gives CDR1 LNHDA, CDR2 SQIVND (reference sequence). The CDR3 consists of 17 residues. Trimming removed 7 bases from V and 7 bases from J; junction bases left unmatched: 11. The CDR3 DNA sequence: TGTGCCAGTACCGATCTGGGACTAGCGGGAGGCATGAATGAGCAGTTCTTC. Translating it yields CASTDLGLAGGMNEQFF.

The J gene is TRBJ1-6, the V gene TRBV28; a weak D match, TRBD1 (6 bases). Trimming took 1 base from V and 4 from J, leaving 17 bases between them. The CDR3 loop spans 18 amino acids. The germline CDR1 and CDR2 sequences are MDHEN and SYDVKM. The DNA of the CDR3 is TGTGCCAGCAGTTTATTCTGGGACACGGAATGGTATAATTCACCCCTCCACTTT. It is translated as CASSLFWDTEWYNSPLHF.

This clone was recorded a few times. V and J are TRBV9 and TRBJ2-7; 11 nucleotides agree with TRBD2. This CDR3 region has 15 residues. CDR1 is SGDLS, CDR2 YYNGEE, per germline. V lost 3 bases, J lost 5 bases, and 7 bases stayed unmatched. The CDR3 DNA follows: TGTGCCAGCAGCGCTAGTGAGACTAGCGGGAACGAGCAGTACTTC. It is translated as CASSASETSGNEQYF.

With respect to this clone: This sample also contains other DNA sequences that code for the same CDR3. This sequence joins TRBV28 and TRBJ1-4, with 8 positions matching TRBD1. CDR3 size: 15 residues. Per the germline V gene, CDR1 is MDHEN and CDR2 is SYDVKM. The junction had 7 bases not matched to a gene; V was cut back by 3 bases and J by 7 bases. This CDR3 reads CASSLPTGAGEKLFF. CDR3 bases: TGTGCCAGCAGTTTGCCGACAGGGGCGGGTGAAAAACTGTTTTTT. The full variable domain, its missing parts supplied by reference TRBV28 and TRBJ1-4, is DVKVTQSSRYLVKRTGEKVFLECVQDMDHENMFWYRQDPGLGLRLIYFSYDVKMKEKGDIPEGYSVSREKKERFSLILESASTNQTSMYLCASSLPTGAGEKLFFGSGTQLSVL.

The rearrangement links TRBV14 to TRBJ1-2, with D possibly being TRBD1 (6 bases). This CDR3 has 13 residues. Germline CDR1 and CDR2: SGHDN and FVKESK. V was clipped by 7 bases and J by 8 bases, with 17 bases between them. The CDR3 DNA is TGTGCCAGCAACGCCGGGGGGCTTGGAGGCTACACCTTC. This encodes CASNAGGLGGYTF.

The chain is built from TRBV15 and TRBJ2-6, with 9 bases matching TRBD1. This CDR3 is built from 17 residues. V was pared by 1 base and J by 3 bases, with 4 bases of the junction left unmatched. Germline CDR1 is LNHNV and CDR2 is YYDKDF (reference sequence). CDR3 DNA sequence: TGTGCCACCAGCAGAGGACAGGGGGTTTATGGGGCCAACGTCCTGACTTTC. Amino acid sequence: CATSRGQGVYGANVLTF.

CDR3 sequence: CATGLEMTDTQYF. The CDR3 nucleotides are TGTGCCACCGGACTGGAGATGACAGATACGCAGTATTTT. The V call is TRBV10-3, the J call TRBJ2-3; possible D gene TRBD2, 5 bases. Trimming pared 10 bases from V and 3 bases from J, leaving 14 bases between. CDR3 length: 13 amino acids. CDR1 and CDR2 from the germline V gene are ENHRY and SYGVKD.

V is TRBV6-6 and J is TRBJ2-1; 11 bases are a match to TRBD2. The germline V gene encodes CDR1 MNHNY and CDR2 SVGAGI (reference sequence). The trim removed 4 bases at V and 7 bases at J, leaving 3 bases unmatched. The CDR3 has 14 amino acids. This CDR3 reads CASSLAGGLNEQFF. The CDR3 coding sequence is TGTGCCAGCAGTTTAGCGGGAGGGTTAAATGAGCAGTTCTTC.

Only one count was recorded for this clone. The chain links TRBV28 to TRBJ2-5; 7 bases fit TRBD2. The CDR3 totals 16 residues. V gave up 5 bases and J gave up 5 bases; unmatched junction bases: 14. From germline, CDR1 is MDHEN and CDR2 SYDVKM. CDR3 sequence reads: CASSTIAGPGGETQYF. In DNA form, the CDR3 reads TGTGCCAGCAGTACAATAGCGGGCCCCGGTGGGGAGACCCAGTACTTC.

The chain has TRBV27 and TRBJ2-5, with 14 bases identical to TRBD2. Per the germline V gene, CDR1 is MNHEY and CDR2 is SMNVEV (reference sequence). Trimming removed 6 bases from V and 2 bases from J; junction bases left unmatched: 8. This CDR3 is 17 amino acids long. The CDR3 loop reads CASRGLAGDPHQETQYF. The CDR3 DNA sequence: TGTGCCAGCAGGGGACTAGCGGGAGATCCCCATCAAGAGACCCAGTACTTC.

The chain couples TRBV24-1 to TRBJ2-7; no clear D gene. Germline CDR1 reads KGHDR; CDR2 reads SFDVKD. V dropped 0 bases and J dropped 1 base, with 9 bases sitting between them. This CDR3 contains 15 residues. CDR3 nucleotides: TGTGCCACCAGTGATTTGTACGACACATCCTACGAGCAGTACTTC. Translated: CATSDLYDTSYEQYF.